What follows are 16 T cell receptor beta chains derived from one specimen sequenced in a study of identical twins. TCRdb independently ran MiXCR on the 5' RACE reads; one entry per CDR3 protein. Here the sample spans approximately 260,000 distinct CDR3 sequences, about 14% being singletons. The sequencing sample was made of memory (CD45RO+) T cells sorted from blood. These receptors all come from a woman aged 18 to 35 in good health.

This chain connects TRBV20-1 to TRBJ2-1; the match to TRBD2 covers 9 bases. The CDR3 spans 14 residues. Trimming cost V 6 bases and J 2 bases; bases outside gene matches: 5. The V gene's germline CDR1 is DFQATT and CDR2 SNEGSKA (reference sequence). The CDR3 sequence: CSATRTSAYNEQFF. The CDR3, as DNA: TGCAGTGCAACTAGGACTAGCGCCTACAATGAGCAGTTCTTC.

The table lists this clonotype with a few counts. This chain connects TRBV9 to TRBJ2-7; D is undetermined. Trimming pared 0 bases from V and 2 bases from J, leaving 6 bases between. The CDR3 contains 13 residues. From germline, CDR1 is SGDLS and CDR2 YYNGEE. The CDR3 nucleotides read TGTGCCAGCAGCGTAGTCCCCACCTACGAGCAGTACTTC. Residues: CASSVVPTYEQYF.

The chain uses TRBV5-8 and TRBJ2-3; D not resolved. The CDR3 runs 15 residues. Deletions cut 3 bases from V and 3 bases from J, with 14 bases between. CDR1 is SGHTS, CDR2 YDEGEE, per germline. Here the CDR3 reads CASSSEGIGTDTQYF. The CDR3 DNA is TGTGCCAGCAGCTCGGAAGGTATCGGAACAGATACGCAGTATTTT.

This clonotype was seen only a few times. This chain links TRBV5-1 with TRBJ2-7; TRBD2 is a possible D gene (5 bases). This CDR3 spans 14 amino acids. The germline V gene encodes CDR1 SGHRS and CDR2 YFSETQ. Trimming shortened V by 0 bases and J by 6 bases, and 13 bases separated the two germline ends. CDR3 protein: CASSLATRLVEQYF. Here the CDR3 DNA reads TGCGCCAGCAGCTTGGCAACTAGGTTAGTCGAGCAGTACTTC. Full variable domain (remainder filled in from reference TRBV5-1 and TRBJ2-7): KAGVTQTPRYLIKTRGQQVTLSCSPISGHRSVSWYQQTPGQGLQFLFEYFSETQRNKGNFPGRFSGRQFSNSRSEMNVSTLELGDSALYLCASSLATRLVEQYFGPGTRLTVT.

This clonotype was counted ten times or more. V is TRBV15 and J is TRBJ2-2, with D perhaps matching TRBD1 (5 bases). The ends were cut back, 4 bases at V and 3 bases at J, with 15 bases in the middle. Germline V gene lookup returns CDR1 LNHNV and CDR2 YYDKDF (reference sequence). The CDR3 is made up of 16 amino acids. CDR3 region: CATSIRQDTYTGELFF. The CDR3 region has the DNA TGTGCCACCAGCATTCGCCAGGACACATACACCGGGGAGCTGTTTTTT. Combining the CDR3 with reference TRBV15 and TRBJ2-2 gives the whole variable domain DAMVIQNPRYQVTQFGKPVTLSCSQTLNHNVMYWYQQKSSQAPKLLFHYYDKDFNNEADTPDNFQSRRPNTSFCFLDIRSPGLGDTAMYLCATSIRQDTYTGELFFGEGSRLTVL.

This clonotype was counted only a few times. This chain links TRBV15 with TRBJ1-5; D unresolved. The germline gives CDR1 LNHNV, CDR2 YYDKDF (reference sequence). The CDR3 has 12 residues. V was pared by 0 bases and J by 11 bases, with 8 bases between. The CDR3 protein is CATSRDGVSQHF. DNA of the CDR3: TGTGCCACCAGCAGAGATGGGGTGTCCCAGCATTTT.

V gene TRBV24-1 combines with J gene TRBJ2-1; D not resolved. Deletions cut 3 bases from V and 2 bases from J, with 13 bases between. The germline gives CDR1 KGHDR, CDR2 SFDVKD. The CDR3 consists of 16 residues. The CDR3 nucleotides are TGTGCCACCAGTGATGCAACTCCTGGTACCTACAATGAGCAGTTCTTC. Encoded protein: CATSDATPGTYNEQFF.

The chain has TRBV6-1 and TRBJ2-6; TRBD1 matches 8 bases. V trimming: 5 bases; J trimming: 2 bases; junction bases outside the gene matches: 8. This CDR3 has 17 residues. The germline gives CDR1 MNHNS, CDR2 SASEGT. As DNA, the CDR3 is TGTGCCAGCAGTCGACAGGGGCCATTCGCTGGGGCCAACGTCCTGACTTTC. Protein product: CASSRQGPFAGANVLTF.

This clonotype was seen at least ten times. The chain is built from TRBV24-1 and TRBJ2-3, with D tentatively TRBD1 (6 bases). The germline gives CDR1 KGHDR, CDR2 SFDVKD. This CDR3 is built from 15 residues. Trimming took off 3 bases at V and 9 bases at J, with 18 bases between the two ends. This CDR3 is CATSDPREARGTQYF. Written as DNA, the CDR3 is TGTGCCACCAGTGATCCCCGAGAGGCGAGGGGGACGCAGTATTTT.

This clonotype has a handful of counts. The chain combines TRBV9 with TRBJ2-1; TRBD2 agrees at 8 bases. After removal of 1 base from V and 4 bases from J, the junction contained 7 bases not matched to a gene. The CDR3 loop spans 16 amino acids. Germline V lookup: CDR1 SGDLS, CDR2 YYNGEE. CDR3 coding DNA: TGTGCCAGCAGCGTACTCCGGAGCGGGGGTTACAATGAGCAGTTCTTC. Amino acids: CASSVLRSGGYNEQFF. Full variable domain (remainder filled in from reference TRBV9 and TRBJ2-1): DSGVTQTPKHLITATGQRVTLRCSPRSGDLSVYWYQQSLDQGLQFLIQYYNGEERAKGNILERFSAQQFPDLHSELNLSSLELGDSALYFCASSVLRSGGYNEQFFGPGTRLTVL.

J is TRBJ2-5 and V is TRBV10-3; 8 bases line up with TRBD1. Trimming removed 6 bases from V and 0 bases from J; junction bases left unmatched: 6. The CDR3 sequence is 15 residues long. Germline V lookup: CDR1 ENHRY, CDR2 SYGVKD. DNA of the CDR3: TGTGCCATCAGCAGGGGGCTAGGCTACCAAGAGACCCAGTACTTC. Encoded protein: CAISRGLGYQETQYF.

This clonotype was seen a single time. The rearrangement uses TRBV20-1 and TRBJ1-6, with TRBD1 as a possible D gene (5 bases). In germline, CDR1 is DFQATT, CDR2 SNEGSKA (reference sequence). V gave up 6 bases and J gave up 12 bases, with 15 bases separating them. CDR3 length equals 12 residues. CDR3: CSARDDIRPLHF. The CDR3, as DNA: TGCAGTGCAAGGGACGATATCAGACCCCTCCACTTT.

The table lists this clonotype with many counts. The chain employs TRBV18 and TRBJ2-2, with TRBD2 as a possible D gene (5 bases). Trimming left V 3 bases short and J 1 base short, with 12 bases between. The length of the CDR3 is 16 residues. The germline gives CDR1 KGHSH, CDR2 LQKENI. The CDR3 DNA sequence: TGTGCCAGCTCACCCGAGTCGGGAATGAACACCGGGGAGCTGTTTTTT. It specifies CASSPESGMNTGELFF.

The chain combines TRBV7-8 with TRBJ2-7; perhaps TRBD1 as D (7 bases). Germline assignment: CDR1 SGHVS and CDR2 FQNEAQ. Trimming took 0 bases from V and 7 from J, leaving 13 bases between them. This CDR3 has 14 amino acids. CDR3 coding DNA: TGTGCCAGCAGCTTAGCCCGGAGGGGGCTAGAGCAGTACTTC. Amino acid sequence: CASSLARRGLEQYF.

The sample holds many counts of this clonotype. The chain links TRBV20-1 to TRBJ2-5; D perhaps matches TRBD2 (5 bases). Germline V gives CDR1 DFQATT, CDR2 SNEGSKA (reference sequence). Deletions cut 8 bases from V and 7 bases from J, with 17 bases between. The CDR3 is 12 residues long. This CDR3 reads CSRMAGRGTQYF. The CDR3 DNA reads as TGCAGTAGAATGGCGGGCCGTGGGACCCAGTACTTC.

The DNA for the CDR3 is TGCAGTGCCTCTGGCCTAGCGGGAGGGCCCTACAATGAGCAGTTCTTC. Translating gives CSASGLAGGPYNEQFF. This rearrangement joins TRBV20-1 to TRBJ2-1, with 12 nucleotides matching TRBD2. Per the germline V gene, CDR1 is DFQATT and CDR2 is SNEGSKA (reference sequence). This CDR3 is built from 16 residues. J lost 2 bases, V lost 6 bases, and 8 bases had no gene match.